The TCR beta chain under discussion was sequenced for a study of immune evolution from preneoplasia to lung adenocarcinoma. Between about 2014 and 2018, patients underwent resection in Japan or China. Sequencing used immunoSEQ multiplex PCR; TCRdb keeps in-frame clones, though not all of them. The table includes about 41,000 clones, more than 60% detected once. The sequencing sample was made of FFPE invasive lung adenocarcinoma tissue. The TCR sequence derives from a person in their sixties or seventies with lung adenocarcinoma.

The CDR3 sequence: CAISEGSGASYEQYF. The CDR3, as DNA: TGTGCCATCAGTGAGGGGAGCGGGGCTTCCTACGAGCAGTACTTC. The J gene is TRBJ2-7, the V gene TRBV10-3; the match to TRBD2 covers 7 bases. CDR3 length: 15 residues. V dropped 2 bases and J dropped 1; count of bases not matched to a gene: 5. The germline gives CDR1 ENHRY, CDR2 SYGVKD.